This T cell receptor (beta chain) was captured by sequencing in a study of blood T cell repertoires in COVID-19. On the study more broadly: Acute and convalescent COVID-19 specimens originated in the United States, Italy and Spain. Sample material is recorded as cDNA or gDNA derived from T cells, B-cell-depleted T cells, or PBMCs.

Original methodology: Researchers report that nucleated cell counts were estimated from reference gene primer amplification. The method was immunoSEQ multiplex PCR; TCRdb's version includes in-frame clones alone and lacks a portion of them. Clonal size and the V and J genes are those of that table, whereas D and trimming came from the DNA. The sample lists roughly 53,000 clones, about 85% occurring once. This CDR3 region has 13 residues. Trimming shortened V by 2 bases and J by 4 bases, and 11 bases separated the two germline ends. Germline-derived CDR1 and CDR2 are GTSNPN and SVGIG (reference sequence).

V usage is TRBV30 and J usage is TRBJ1-1; TRBD1 might be the D (6 bases). The TCR sequence derives from a man aged 50-59 years with acute or convalescent COVID-19. The sequenced sample consisted of peripheral blood. The CDR3 sequence: CAWSNTGSTEAFF. DNA for the CDR3: TGTGCCTGGAGTAACACAGGGAGCACTGAAGCTTTCTTT.